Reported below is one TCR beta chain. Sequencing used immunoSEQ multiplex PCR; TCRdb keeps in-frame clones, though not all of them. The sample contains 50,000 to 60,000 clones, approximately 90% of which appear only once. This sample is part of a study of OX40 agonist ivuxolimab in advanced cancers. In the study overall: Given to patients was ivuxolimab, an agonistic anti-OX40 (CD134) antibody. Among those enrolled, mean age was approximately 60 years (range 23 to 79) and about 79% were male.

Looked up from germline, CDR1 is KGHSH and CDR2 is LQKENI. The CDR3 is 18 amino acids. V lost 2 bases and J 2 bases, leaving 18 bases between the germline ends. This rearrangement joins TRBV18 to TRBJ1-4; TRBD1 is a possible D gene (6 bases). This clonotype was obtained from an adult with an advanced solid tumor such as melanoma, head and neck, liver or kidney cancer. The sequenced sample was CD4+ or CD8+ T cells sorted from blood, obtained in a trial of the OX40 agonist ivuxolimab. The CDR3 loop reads CASSPTIPVGATNEKLFF. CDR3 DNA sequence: TGTGCCAGCTCACCAACGATTCCGGTGGGGGCCACTAATGAAAAACTGTTTTTT.